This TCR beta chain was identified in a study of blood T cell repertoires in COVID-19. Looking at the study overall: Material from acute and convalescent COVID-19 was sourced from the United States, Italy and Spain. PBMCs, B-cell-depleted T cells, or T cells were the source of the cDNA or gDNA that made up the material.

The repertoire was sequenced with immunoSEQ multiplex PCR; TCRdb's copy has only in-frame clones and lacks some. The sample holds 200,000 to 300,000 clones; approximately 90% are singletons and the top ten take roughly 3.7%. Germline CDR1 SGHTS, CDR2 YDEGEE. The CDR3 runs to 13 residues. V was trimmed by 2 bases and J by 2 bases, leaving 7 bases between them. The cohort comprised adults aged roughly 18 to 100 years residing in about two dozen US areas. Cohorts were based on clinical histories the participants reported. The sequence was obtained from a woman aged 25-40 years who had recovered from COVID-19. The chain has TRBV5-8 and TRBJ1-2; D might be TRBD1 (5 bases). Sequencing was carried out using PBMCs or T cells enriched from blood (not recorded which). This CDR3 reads CASSFGANYGYTF. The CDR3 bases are TGTGCCAGCAGCTTTGGGGCGAACTATGGCTACACCTTC.